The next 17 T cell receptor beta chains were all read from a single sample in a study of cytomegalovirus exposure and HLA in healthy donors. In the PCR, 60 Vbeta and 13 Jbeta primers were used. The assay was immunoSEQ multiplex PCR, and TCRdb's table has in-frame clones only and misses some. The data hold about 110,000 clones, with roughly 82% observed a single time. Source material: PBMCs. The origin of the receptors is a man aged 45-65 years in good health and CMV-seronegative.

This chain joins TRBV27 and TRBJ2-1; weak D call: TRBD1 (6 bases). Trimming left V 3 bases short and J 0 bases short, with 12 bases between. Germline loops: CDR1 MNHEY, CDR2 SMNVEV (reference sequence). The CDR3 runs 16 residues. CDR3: CASSFVRGSSYNEQFF. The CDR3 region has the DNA TGTGCCAGCAGTTTTGTCAGGGGTTCCTCCTACAATGAGCAGTTCTTC.

The CDR3 region has the DNA TGTGCCAGCAGCCCGTACAGGGACGGGGAGCTGTTTTTT. Protein sequence: CASSPYRDGELFF. This chain joins TRBV2 and TRBJ2-2, with a possible D match to TRBD1 (6 bases). The V end lost 6 bases, the J end lost 7 bases, and 12 bases lay between the germline ends. Germline CDR1 and CDR2: SNHLY and FYNNEI. The CDR3 runs 13 residues.

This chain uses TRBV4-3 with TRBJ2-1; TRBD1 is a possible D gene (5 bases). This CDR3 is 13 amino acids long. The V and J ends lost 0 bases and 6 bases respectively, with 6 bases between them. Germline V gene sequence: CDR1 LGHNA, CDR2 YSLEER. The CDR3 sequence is CASSQDQGNEQFF. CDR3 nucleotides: TGCGCCAGCAGCCAAGATCAGGGCAATGAGCAGTTCTTC.

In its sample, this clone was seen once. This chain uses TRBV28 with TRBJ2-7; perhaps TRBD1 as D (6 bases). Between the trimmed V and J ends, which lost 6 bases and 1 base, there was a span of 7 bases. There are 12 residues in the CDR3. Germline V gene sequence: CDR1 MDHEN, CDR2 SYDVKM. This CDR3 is CASSTGSYEQYV. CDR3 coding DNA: TGTGCCAGCAGCACAGGGTCCTACGAGCAGTACGTC.

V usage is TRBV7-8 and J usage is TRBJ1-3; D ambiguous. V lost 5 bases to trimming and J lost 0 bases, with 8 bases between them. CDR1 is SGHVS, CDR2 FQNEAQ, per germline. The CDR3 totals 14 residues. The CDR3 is CASSQGGSGNTIYF. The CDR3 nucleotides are TGTGCCAGCAGCCAAGGAGGCTCTGGAAACACCATATATTTT.

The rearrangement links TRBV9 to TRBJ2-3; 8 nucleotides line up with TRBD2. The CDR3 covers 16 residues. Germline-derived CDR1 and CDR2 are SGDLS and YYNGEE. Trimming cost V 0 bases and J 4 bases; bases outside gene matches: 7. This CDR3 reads CASSVAQRGGSDTQYF. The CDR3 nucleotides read TGTGCCAGCAGCGTAGCTCAACGGGGGGGTTCAGATACGCAGTATTTT.

The CDR3 loop reads CASKRTGGQETQYF. CDR3 coding DNA: TGTGCCAGCAAGAGAACAGGAGGGCAAGAGACCCAGTACTTC. This chain connects TRBV19 to TRBJ2-5; D may be TRBD2 (6 bases). This CDR3 region has 14 residues. Trimming removed 9 bases from V and 2 bases from J, with 16 bases in between. CDR1 and CDR2 (germline): LNHDA, SQIVND (reference sequence).

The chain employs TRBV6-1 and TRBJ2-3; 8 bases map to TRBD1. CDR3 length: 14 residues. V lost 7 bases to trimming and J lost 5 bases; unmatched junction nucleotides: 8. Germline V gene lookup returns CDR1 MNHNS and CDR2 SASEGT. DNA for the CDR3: TGTGCCAGCACCGAGGGACAGGAGAAAGATACGCAGTATTTT. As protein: CASTEGQEKDTQYF.

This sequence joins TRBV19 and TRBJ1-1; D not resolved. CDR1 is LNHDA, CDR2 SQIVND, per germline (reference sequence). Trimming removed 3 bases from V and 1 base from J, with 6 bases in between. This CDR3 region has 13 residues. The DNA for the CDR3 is TGTGCCAGTAGTATCTCCAGGAACACTGAAGCTTTCTTT. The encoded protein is CASSISRNTEAFF. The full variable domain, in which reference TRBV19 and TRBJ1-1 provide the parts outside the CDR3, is DGGITQSPKYLFRKEGQNVTLSCEQNLNHDAMYWYRQDPGQGLRLIYYSQIVNDFQKGDIAEGYSVSREKKESFPLTVTSAQKNPTAFYLCASSISRNTEAFFGQGTRLTVV.

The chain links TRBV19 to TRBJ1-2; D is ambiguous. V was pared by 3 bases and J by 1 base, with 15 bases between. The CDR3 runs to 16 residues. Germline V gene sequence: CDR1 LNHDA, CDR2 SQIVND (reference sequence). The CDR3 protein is CASSISIQSHNYGYTF. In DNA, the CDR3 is TGTGCCAGTAGTATCTCCATCCAGTCTCATAACTATGGCTACACCTTC. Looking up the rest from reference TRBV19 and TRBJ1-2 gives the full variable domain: DGGITQSPKYLFRKEGQNVTLSCEQNLNHDAMYWYRQDPGQGLRLIYYSQIVNDFQKGDIAEGYSVSREKKESFPLTVTSAQKNPTAFYLCASSISIQSHNYGYTFGSGTRLTVV.

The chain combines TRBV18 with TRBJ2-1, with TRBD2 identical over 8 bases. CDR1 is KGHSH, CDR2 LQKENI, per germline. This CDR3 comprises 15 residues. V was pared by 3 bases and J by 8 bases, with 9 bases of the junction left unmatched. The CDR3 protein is CASSPRTGGRDEQFF. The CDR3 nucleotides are TGTGCCAGCTCACCGAGGACGGGGGGGCGGGATGAGCAGTTCTTC.

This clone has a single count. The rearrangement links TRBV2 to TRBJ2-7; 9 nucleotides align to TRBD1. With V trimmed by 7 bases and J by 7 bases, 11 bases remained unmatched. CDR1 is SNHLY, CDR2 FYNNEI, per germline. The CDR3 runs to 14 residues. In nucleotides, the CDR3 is TGTGCCAGCATTATGGACAGGGGTGCGAGAGAGCAGTACGTC. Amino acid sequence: CASIMDRGAREQYV.

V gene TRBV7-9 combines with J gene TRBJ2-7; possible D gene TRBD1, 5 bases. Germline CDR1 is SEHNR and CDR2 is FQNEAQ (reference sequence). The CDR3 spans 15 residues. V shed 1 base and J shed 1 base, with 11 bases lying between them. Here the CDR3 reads CASSLGGPGSYEQYF. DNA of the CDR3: TGTGCCAGCAGCTTAGGGGGCCCTGGATCCTACGAGCAGTACTTC.

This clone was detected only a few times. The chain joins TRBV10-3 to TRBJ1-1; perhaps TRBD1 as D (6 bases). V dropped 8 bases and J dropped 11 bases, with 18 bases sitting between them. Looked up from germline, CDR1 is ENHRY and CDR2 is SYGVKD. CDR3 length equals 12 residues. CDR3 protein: CAIGVGGAEAFF. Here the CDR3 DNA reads TGTGCCATCGGGGTAGGGGGAGCGGAGGCTTTCTTT.

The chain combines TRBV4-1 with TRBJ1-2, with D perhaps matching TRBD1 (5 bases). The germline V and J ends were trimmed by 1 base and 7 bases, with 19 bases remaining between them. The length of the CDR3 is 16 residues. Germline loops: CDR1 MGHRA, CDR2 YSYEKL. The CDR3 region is CASSQGFRESVLGYTF. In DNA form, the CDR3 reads TGCGCCAGCAGCCAAGGGTTCAGGGAATCGGTCCTTGGCTACACCTTC.

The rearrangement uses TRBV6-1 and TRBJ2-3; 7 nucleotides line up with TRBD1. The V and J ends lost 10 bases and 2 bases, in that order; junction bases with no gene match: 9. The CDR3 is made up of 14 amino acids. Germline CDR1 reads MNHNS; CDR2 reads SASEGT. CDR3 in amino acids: CATLQGPLTDTQYF. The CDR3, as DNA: TGTGCCACATTACAGGGGCCGCTCACAGATACGCAGTATTTT.

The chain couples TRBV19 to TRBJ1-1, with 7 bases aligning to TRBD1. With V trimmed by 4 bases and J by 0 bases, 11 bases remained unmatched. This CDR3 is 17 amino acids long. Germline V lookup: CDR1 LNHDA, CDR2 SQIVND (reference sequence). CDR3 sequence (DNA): TGTGCCAGTAGTAACCTCGACAGGGCGATCATGAACACTGAAGCTTTCTTT. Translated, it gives CASSNLDRAIMNTEAFF.